This passage covers 6 T cell receptor beta chains from one sample sequenced in a study of shared clonotypes between healthy human individuals. Profiling relied on immunoSEQ multiplex PCR, and the TCRdb table lists in-frame clones only, not all of them. The sample has about 1.9 million clones, roughly 93% seen once. CD45RO-negative CD8 cells positively selected for CCR7 made up the naive population, which excluded terminally differentiated effector memory CD45RA+ cells. Sequenced: naive CD8+ T cells from PBMCs. Receptors originate from a man aged 18-30 years in good health. Some clones in this sample may be carry-over from other donors' samples.

The V and J genes are TRBV28 and TRBJ2-7; 13 positions match TRBD2. Trimming at V came to 5 bases and at J to 4 bases, leaving 8 bases not matched to a gene. The germline V gene has CDR1 MDHEN and CDR2 SYDVKM. CDR3 length: 16 residues. CDR3 amino acids: CASSLRTSGSRYEQYF. In DNA, the CDR3 is TGTGCCAGCAGTCTCCGGACTAGCGGGAGTCGGTACGAGCAGTACTTC.

The genes are TRBV27 and TRBJ1-2, with a weak D call TRBD1 (5 bases). The V and J ends lost 7 bases and 6 bases respectively, with 12 bases between them. This CDR3 is 12 amino acids long. Germline values: CDR1 MNHEY, CDR2 SMNVEV (reference sequence). This CDR3 reads CASTDGTDGYTF. CDR3 DNA sequence: TGTGCCAGCACGGACGGGACCGATGGCTACACCTTC.

The genes are TRBV7-9 and TRBJ2-3; tentative D call: TRBD2 (5 bases). The germline V and J ends were trimmed by 0 bases and 4 bases, with 14 bases remaining between them. Germline values: CDR1 SEHNR, CDR2 FQNEAQ (reference sequence). The CDR3 is 16 amino acids. CDR3 residues: CASSLAEALMADTQYF. CDR3 DNA: TGTGCCAGCAGCTTAGCGGAGGCCTTGATGGCAGATACGCAGTATTTT.

The chain carries TRBV28 and TRBJ2-2; 7 positions match TRBD1. Trimming at V came to 5 bases and at J to 6 bases, leaving 12 bases not matched to a gene. There are 16 residues in the CDR3. Germline V gives CDR1 MDHEN, CDR2 SYDVKM. The CDR3: CASSGGQILGAGELFF. As DNA, the CDR3 is TGTGCCAGCAGTGGGGGACAGATCTTAGGGGCCGGGGAGCTGTTTTTT.

Regarding this clone: The same CDR3 also results from other DNA sequences found in this sample. This sequence joins TRBV28 and TRBJ2-7, with D uncertain. There are 13 residues in the CDR3. CDR1 MDHEN and CDR2 SYDVKM come from the germline V gene. V was cut by 1 base and J by 6 bases, with 10 bases left in between. The CDR3 DNA reads as TGTGCCAGCAGTTTATCTGGTGGGGTCGAGCAGTACTTC. Translation gives CASSLSGGVEQYF.

The chain recombines TRBV30 with TRBJ1-4, with D uncertain. Germline V gives CDR1 GTSNPN, CDR2 SVGIG (reference sequence). Trimming stripped 2 bases from V and 5 bases from J, with 9 bases between. This CDR3 region has 13 residues. CDR3 region: CAWSLGRNEKLFF. CDR3 nucleotides: TGTGCCTGGAGTTTGGGCAGAAATGAAAAACTGTTTTTT.